The next 17 T cell receptor beta chains were all read from a single sample in a study of T-cell reconstitution after alpha-beta-depleted transplantation in children (dated by TCRdb to about 2016). Library preparation employed PCR. The sequencing machine was an Illumina HiSeq 2500. TCR library preparation used molecular barcoding, with unique molecular identifiers applied to normalize quantification of the TCRbeta repertoire. TCRdb reanalyzed the raw reads on its own, using fastp at Q25 for trimming and MiXCR for clone calling, and kept in-frame beta chains. Each entry is one CDR3 protein sequence, shown with its most common DNA and genes. Recorded for this sample are a few hundred thousand distinct CDR3 sequences; around 19% of them occurred a single time. The leading ten clones occupy 2.5% to 4% of the sample. The sequenced sample was PBMCs from the stem cell graft donor, obtained from the stem cell graft. The origin of the receptors is a human donor who donated a stem cell graft to a child with acute lymphoblastic leukemia.

The chain uses TRBV4-1 and TRBJ1-4; perhaps TRBD1 as D (5 bases). Germline values: CDR1 MGHRA, CDR2 YSYEKL. CDR3 length: 16 amino acids. The V and J ends lost 4 bases and 1 base respectively, with 13 bases between them. The DNA of the CDR3 is TGCGCCAGCAGCCTCCGGTGGGGGGGAACTAATGAAAAACTGTTTTTT. It is translated as CASSLRWGGTNEKLFF.

The chain uses TRBV10-3 and TRBJ1-2, with a weak D call TRBD1 (6 bases). The CDR3 covers 14 residues. In germline, CDR1 is ENHRY, CDR2 SYGVKD. With 1 base removed from V and 7 bases from J, the gap between germline ends came to 13 bases. This chain's CDR3 is CAISEWGAGGGYTF. CDR3 DNA sequence: TGTGCCATCAGTGAGTGGGGGGCTGGCGGTGGCTACACCTTC.

The V call is TRBV29-1, the J call TRBJ2-7, with D unresolved. Per germline, CDR1 SQVTM and CDR2 ANQGSEA. V lost 0 bases, J lost 0 bases, and 12 bases lay in between. There are 15 residues in the CDR3. CDR3 loop: CSVEEAARSSYEQYF. The DNA of the CDR3 is TGCAGCGTTGAAGAAGCAGCGAGGAGCTCCTACGAGCAGTACTTC.

This clonotype was detected ten times or more. V and J are TRBV7-3 and TRBJ2-4, with TRBD1 identical over 8 bases. V lost 5 bases and J lost 10; bases outside the gene matches: 10. The CDR3 is 14 amino acids. Germline assignment: CDR1 SGHTA and CDR2 FQGTGA. The CDR3 loop reads CASSPDRAGKIQYF. The CDR3 DNA is TGTGCCAGCAGCCCGGACAGGGCTGGGAAGATTCAGTACTTC.

V and J are TRBV23-1 and TRBJ2-2, with TRBD2 as a possible D gene (5 bases). TRBV23-1 is sorted into the ORF group, with uncertain function. The CDR3 length is 17 residues. Trimming removed 4 bases from V and 2 bases from J, with 17 bases in between. CDR3 residues: CASSPTRPGSNTGELFF. The DNA of the CDR3 is TGCGCCAGCAGTCCAACCAGACCGGGATCCAACACCGGGGAGCTGTTTTTT.

This clonotype was recorded a few times. V is TRBV20-1 and J is TRBJ2-1; 7 positions match TRBD1. With 5 bases clipped from V and 3 bases from J, the junction kept 16 bases outside the gene matches. The CDR3 covers 17 residues. Germline lookup yields CDR1 DFQATT and CDR2 SNEGSKA (reference sequence). The CDR3 loop reads CSARAPGQVVIYNEQFF. The CDR3 DNA follows: TGCAGTGCTCGGGCGCCCGGACAGGTCGTCATCTACAATGAGCAGTTCTTC.

This clonotype has just a few counts. J is TRBJ2-3 and V is TRBV20-1; TRBD1 is a possible D gene (5 bases). Per the germline V gene, CDR1 is DFQATT and CDR2 is SNEGSKA (reference sequence). Trimming shortened V by 1 base and J by 3 bases, and 11 bases separated the two germline ends. CDR3 length: 14 residues. This chain's CDR3 is CSARVDRPTDTQYF. Here the CDR3 DNA reads TGCAGTGCTAGAGTCGACAGACCGACAGATACGCAGTATTTT.

This clonotype has just a few counts. The rearrangement uses TRBV12-3 or TRBV12-4 and TRBJ2-1; 14 bases fit TRBD2. The CDR3 is 16 residues long. The V gene end was trimmed by 5 bases and the J gene end by 6 bases; junction bases not matched to a gene: 6. CDR3 nucleotide sequence: TGTGCCAGCAGTCCACGACTAGCGGGAGGGATCAATGAGCAGTTCTTC. This translates into CASSPRLAGGINEQFF.

The rearrangement uses TRBV5-1 and TRBJ2-1; 12 nucleotides line up with TRBD2. The CDR3 is 17 amino acids. The V gene end was trimmed by 4 bases and the J gene end by 7 bases; junction bases not matched to a gene: 12. CDR1 and CDR2 (germline): SGHRS, YFSETQ. The CDR3 nucleotides read TGCGCCAGCAGCGTGGTACCGGGACTAGCGGGTAATAATGAGCAGTTCTTC. Its protein product is CASSVVPGLAGNNEQFF.

This clonotype was counted only a few times. The chain couples TRBV7-3 to TRBJ1-1, with a possible D match to TRBD1 (5 bases). This CDR3 is 15 amino acids long. CDR1 is SGHTA and CDR2 is FQGTGA in the germline V gene. Trimming pared 5 bases from V and 4 bases from J, leaving 17 bases between. CDR3 residues: CASSPWTIIRTEAFF. DNA for the CDR3: TGTGCCAGCAGCCCCTGGACAATCATTCGCACTGAAGCTTTCTTT.

This clonotype was found once. Germline is not matched at one junction end, which may reflect a read error. This chain uses TRBV3-1 with TRBJ2-1, with D unresolved. CDR1 is LGHDT, CDR2 YNNKEL, per germline (reference sequence). The CDR3 extends over 15 amino acids. The CDR3 here is CATSQARGSSNEQFF. In DNA, the CDR3 is TGTGCCACCAGCCAAGCCCGAGGAAGTTCCAATGAGCAGTTCTTC.

This chain links TRBV7-3 with TRBJ2-5; no reliable D call. There are 14 residues in the CDR3. Germline lookup yields CDR1 SGHTA and CDR2 FQGTGA. V lost 5 bases, J lost 0 bases, and 10 bases lay in between. The CDR3 protein is CASSPSNNQETQYF. CDR3 sequence (DNA): TGTGCCAGCAGCCCCAGTAACAACCAAGAGACCCAGTACTTC.

This clonotype has a handful of counts. The chain has TRBV12-5 and TRBJ2-2; D assignment may be TRBD1 or TRBD2 (6 bases each). CDR3 size: 16 residues. The V gene's germline CDR1 is LGHNT and CDR2 FRNRAP. V gave up 7 bases and J gave up 7 bases, with 22 bases separating them. CDR3 sequence (DNA): TGTGCTAGTGCCCCATTCGGGGGCATACTAAACGGGGAGCTGTTTTTT. It codes for CASAPFGGILNGELFF.

Only a few counts were recorded for this clonotype. The chain is built from TRBV5-1 and TRBJ2-1; 12 bases are shared with TRBD2. This CDR3 is 17 amino acids long. Germline lookup yields CDR1 SGHRS and CDR2 YFSETQ. V was pared by 0 bases and J by 7 bases, with 8 bases of the junction left unmatched. In DNA form, the CDR3 reads TGCGCCAGCAGCTTGGCCCGGACTAGCGGGAAGGGGAATGAGCAGTTCTTC. This sequence encodes CASSLARTSGKGNEQFF. The variable domain in full, with the rest retrieved from reference TRBV5-1 and TRBJ2-1, is KAGVTQTPRYLIKTRGQQVTLSCSPISGHRSVSWYQQTPGQGLQFLFEYFSETQRNKGNFPGRFSGRQFSNSRSEMNVSTLELGDSALYLCASSLARTSGKGNEQFFGPGTRLTVL.

The V gene is TRBV18, the J gene TRBJ1-2; D is undetermined. Germline CDR1 reads KGHSH; CDR2 reads LQKENI. The CDR3 has 12 residues. With 2 bases removed from V and 6 bases from J, the gap between germline ends came to 7 bases. CDR3 sequence reads: CASSPDPNGYTF. DNA of the CDR3: TGTGCCAGCTCACCAGATCCTAATGGCTACACCTTC.

This clonotype occurred a few times. The genes are TRBV29-1 and TRBJ2-7; D tentatively reads TRBD1 or TRBD2 (6 bases each). V lost 3 bases, J lost 9 bases, and 18 bases lay in between. The CDR3 spans 13 residues. Germline assignment: CDR1 SQVTM and CDR2 ANQGSEA. CDR3 residues: CSVDSGEGGGQYF. The CDR3 nucleotides read TGCAGCGTTGATTCTGGGGAAGGAGGGGGGCAGTACTTC.

The chain carries TRBV6-5 and TRBJ2-7; 7 bases match TRBD2. This CDR3 region has 14 residues. J gave up 6 bases and V 2 bases, and 7 bases lay outside the gene matches. Germline CDR1 MNHEY, CDR2 SVGAGI. The CDR3 is CASSYAGEGFEQYF. The CDR3 coding sequence is TGTGCCAGCAGTTACGCGGGAGAGGGTTTCGAGCAGTACTTC.